Below are 26 T cell receptor beta chains sequenced from a single sample in a study of T cell responses to AZD1222 COVID-19 vaccine. Generated by immunoSEQ multiplex PCR, the TCRdb table keeps only in-frame clones and is missing some. The table includes some 120,000 clones, roughly 87% detected once. This specimen was peripheral blood, taken on day 0 of AZD1222 vaccination. The receptor source for this set is an adult in good health.

The J gene is TRBJ1-2, the V gene TRBV4-3; TRBD1 matches 7 bases. The CDR3 spans 15 residues. Trimming cost V 0 bases and J 4 bases; bases outside gene matches: 5. CDR1 is LGHNA and CDR2 is YSLEER in the germline V gene. In DNA, the CDR3 is TGCGCCAGCAGCCAAGACCCGGCAGGGGGCTATGGCTACACCTTC. This gives the protein CASSQDPAGGYGYTF.

The rearrangement uses TRBV3-1 (or the pseudogene TRBV3-2) and TRBJ2-5, with TRBD1 as a possible D gene (6 bases). The CDR3 length is 17 residues. The germline V gene encodes CDR1 LGHDT and CDR2 YNNKEL (reference sequence). The ends were cut back, 6 bases at V and 0 bases at J, with 20 bases in the middle. CDR3 sequence (DNA): TGTGCCAGCAGTCCATCTTATCCGGGACACTACCAAGAGACCCAGTACTTC. Translated: CASSPSYPGHYQETQYF.

Only a few counts were recorded for this clone. The CDR3 region has the DNA TGCGCCAGCAGCTCCAGGGGGCAGGTCACTGAAGCTTTCTTT. Translation: CASSSRGQVTEAFF. V and J are TRBV5-1 and TRBJ1-1; 8 bases are shared with TRBD1. After removal of 3 bases from V and 4 bases from J, the junction contained 5 bases not matched to a gene. From germline, CDR1 is SGHRS and CDR2 YFSETQ. CDR3 length: 14 residues.

V and J are TRBV7-8 and TRBJ2-7; 9 positions agree with TRBD1. Per the germline V gene, CDR1 is SGHVS and CDR2 is FQNEAQ. There are 13 residues in the CDR3. V shed 5 bases, J shed 2 bases, and the junction held 1 base outside the gene matches. The CDR3, as DNA: TGTGCCAGCAGCCGGACAGGGGCCTACGAGCAGTACTTC. The encoded protein is CASSRTGAYEQYF.

The gene calls are TRBV4-2 and TRBJ2-5, with D tentatively TRBD1 (6 bases). This CDR3 is 14 amino acids long. Germline-derived CDR1 and CDR2 are LGHNA and YNFKEQ. V lost 0 bases and J 4 bases, leaving 9 bases between the germline ends. CDR3: CASSQDPRGETQYF. CDR3 DNA: TGTGCCAGCAGCCAAGATCCCAGGGGAGAGACCCAGTACTTC.

The genes are TRBV5-1 and TRBJ2-1; 7 nucleotides line up with TRBD2. With 7 bases clipped from V and 6 bases from J, the junction kept 10 bases outside the gene matches. CDR1 SGHRS and CDR2 YFSETQ come from the germline V gene. This CDR3 is 14 amino acids long. This chain's CDR3 is CASGARDYPNEQFF. CDR3 sequence (DNA): TGCGCCAGCGGGGCCCGGGACTATCCCAATGAGCAGTTCTTC.

This clone was observed a single time. This chain uses TRBV4-1 with TRBJ2-7; tentatively, D is TRBD1 (6 bases). Trimming removed 2 bases at V and 0 bases at J, with 11 bases between. Germline CDR1 is MGHRA and CDR2 is YSYEKL. This CDR3 comprises 15 residues. CDR3 amino acids: CASSQTRQASYEQYF. CDR3 nucleotides: TGCGCCAGCAGCCAAACCAGACAGGCCTCCTACGAGCAGTACTTC.

This chain links TRBV5-6 with TRBJ2-2; D uncertain. This CDR3 comprises 13 residues. The V end lost 0 bases, the J end lost 8 bases, and 8 bases lay between the germline ends. The V gene's germline CDR1 is SGHDT and CDR2 YYEEEE. Written as DNA, the CDR3 is TGTGCCAGCAGCTTGGTCCGGGTAGGGGAGCTGTTTTTT. Translated: CASSLVRVGELFF.

This clone has a single count. The rearrangement links TRBV7-9 to TRBJ1-6; no clear D gene. Trimming stripped 8 bases from V and 13 bases from J, with 15 bases between. CDR1 is SEHNR and CDR2 is FQNEAQ in the germline V gene (reference sequence). The CDR3 runs to 12 residues. The CDR3 nucleotides read TGTGCCAGCCCGAGGGTGCCTACCCCCCTCCACTTT. This encodes CASPRVPTPLHF. The full variable domain, with the rest looked up from reference TRBV7-9 and TRBJ1-6, is DTGVSQNPRHKITKRGQNVTFRCDPISEHNRLYWYRQTLGQGPEFLTYFQNEAQLEKSRLLSDRFSAERPKGSFSTLEIQRTEQGDSAMYLCASPRVPTPLHFGNGTRLTVT.

The rearrangement links TRBV7-9 to TRBJ1-1; the D is unclear. CDR3 length equals 12 residues. Germline lookup yields CDR1 SEHNR and CDR2 FQNEAQ (reference sequence). V was pared by 1 base and J by 11 bases, with 11 bases between. In DNA, the CDR3 is TGTGCCAGCAGCTTAGTTGGTCGAGGGGCTTTCTTT. This sequence encodes CASSLVGRGAFF.

This clone was seen just once. V is TRBV7-2 and J is TRBJ1-1; 12 bases are a match to TRBD1. The CDR3 is made up of 15 amino acids. The junction had 6 bases not matched to a gene; V was cut back by 5 bases and J by 5 bases. Germline V gene data show CDR1 as SGHTA and CDR2 as FQGNSA. The chain's CDR3 is CASSGRDRGHTEAFF. The CDR3 DNA is TGTGCCAGCAGCGGTCGGGACAGGGGGCATACTGAAGCTTTCTTT.

This chain links TRBV27 with TRBJ1-2; unclear D gene. Deletions cut 10 bases from V and 7 bases from J, with 10 bases between. The germline CDR1 and CDR2 sequences are MNHEY and SMNVEV (reference sequence). The CDR3 has 10 residues. The CDR3 nucleotides read TGTGCCACGGACCCGGGTGGCTACACCTTC. Protein: CATDPGGYTF.

This clone was picked up a small number of times. This chain links TRBV5-1 with TRBJ1-1; no definite D call. Trimming shortened V by 2 bases and J by 1 base, and 6 bases separated the two germline ends. CDR3 length: 13 amino acids. Per the germline V gene, CDR1 is SGHRS and CDR2 is YFSETQ. The CDR3 loop is CASSFWGNTEAFF. The CDR3 region has the DNA TGCGCCAGCAGCTTTTGGGGGAACACTGAAGCTTTCTTT.

The chain employs TRBV5-4 and TRBJ1-2; D remains unclear. CDR1 and CDR2 (germline): SGHNT, YYREEE (reference sequence). V was trimmed by 0 bases and J by 7 bases, leaving 10 bases between them. This CDR3 spans 13 amino acids. CDR3 bases: TGTGCCAGCAGCTTGGTCGCCGGACGTGGCTACACCTTC. This encodes CASSLVAGRGYTF.

The chain joins TRBV9 to TRBJ2-3, with a possible D match to TRBD2 (5 bases). The CDR3 length is 15 residues. Trimming removed 4 bases from V and 4 bases from J, with 16 bases in between. CDR1 is SGDLS, CDR2 YYNGEE, per germline. The CDR3 reads CASSKQIRGADTQYF. The CDR3 DNA is TGTGCCAGCAGCAAACAGATTCGGGGAGCAGATACGCAGTATTTT.

The chain combines TRBV6-5 with TRBJ2-3; D possibly matches TRBD1 or TRBD2 (6 bases each). Trimming pared 10 bases from V and 9 bases from J, leaving 17 bases between. From germline, CDR1 is MNHEY and CDR2 SVGAGI. The CDR3 contains 12 residues. This CDR3 reads CATRTVGGTQYF. For the CDR3, the DNA is TGTGCCACCAGGACGGTGGGGGGCACGCAGTATTTT.

The chain joins TRBV18 to TRBJ1-1; D gene uncertain. Between the trimmed V and J ends, which lost 3 bases and 6 bases, there was a span of 20 bases. Germline-derived CDR1 and CDR2 are KGHSH and LQKENI. The CDR3 sequence is 16 residues long. The CDR3 protein is CASSPPGFSLAPEAFF. The CDR3 DNA reads as TGTGCCAGCTCACCCCCGGGTTTCTCTCTTGCTCCTGAAGCTTTCTTT.

The chain combines TRBV7-8 with TRBJ1-6; TRBD1 agrees at 7 bases. After removal of 0 bases from V and 7 bases from J, the junction contained 3 bases not matched to a gene. There are 15 residues in the CDR3. Germline V gene data show CDR1 as SGHVS and CDR2 as FQNEAQ. In DNA, the CDR3 is TGTGCCAGCAGCTTAGCACCAGGGGGGAATTCACCCCTCCACTTT. Translation: CASSLAPGGNSPLHF.

V is TRBV7-2 and J is TRBJ2-7; 13 nucleotides agree with TRBD2. The CDR3 spans 15 residues. V was pared by 5 bases and J by 5 bases, with 6 bases of the junction left unmatched. CDR1 is SGHTA and CDR2 is FQGNSA in the germline V gene. Here the CDR3 reads CASSHGTSGADEQYF. DNA for the CDR3: TGTGCCAGCAGCCATGGGACTAGCGGGGCTGACGAGCAGTACTTC.

This clone was counted between two and nine times. V is TRBV11-2 and J is TRBJ1-3; D is unclear. The CDR3 totals 17 residues. Germline CDR1 is SGHAT and CDR2 is FQNNGV. The V and J ends lost 6 bases and 0 bases respectively, with 18 bases between them. CDR3 nucleotide sequence: TGTGCCAGCAGGGTAGGTGGAGGGCCCTACTCTGGAAACACCATATATTTT. Its translation: CASRVGGGPYSGNTIYF.

This chain joins TRBV10-1 and TRBJ1-5, with a possible D match to TRBD1 (6 bases). Germline V gene data show CDR1 as WNHNN and CDR2 as SYGVQD (reference sequence). Trimming stripped 10 bases from V and 3 bases from J, with 16 bases between. This CDR3 has 14 amino acids. The CDR3 sequence is CATTAGAVNQPQHF. CDR3 in DNA: TGCGCCACCACCGCAGGGGCCGTCAATCAGCCCCAGCATTTT.

This chain joins TRBV7-9 and TRBJ2-1, with D perhaps matching TRBD1 (6 bases). Trimming removed 5 bases at V and 10 bases at J, with 15 bases between. Germline V lookup: CDR1 SEHNR, CDR2 FQNEAQ (reference sequence). The CDR3 runs 13 residues. CDR3: CASSAYRAEEQFF. The CDR3 DNA is TGTGCCAGCAGCGCCTACAGGGCTGAGGAGCAGTTCTTC.

This clone was detected only once. The V and J genes are TRBV7-2 and TRBJ1-6; D is unresolved. Trimming cost V 0 bases and J 8 bases, with 5 bases left between them. Germline lookup yields CDR1 SGHTA and CDR2 FQGNSA. This CDR3 has 13 residues. CDR3 DNA: TGTGCCAGCAGCTTAGCGACCGATTCACCCCTCCACTTT. It codes for CASSLATDSPLHF.

The J gene is TRBJ2-1, the V gene TRBV5-8; D is ambiguous. The V end lost 0 bases, the J end lost 0 bases, and 7 bases lay between the germline ends. The CDR3 length is 15 residues. Germline values: CDR1 SGHTS, CDR2 YDEGEE. DNA of the CDR3: TGTGCCAGCAGCTTGGCGTATAGCTCCTACAATGAGCAGTTCTTC. Protein sequence: CASSLAYSSYNEQFF.

This chain connects TRBV4-2 to TRBJ2-3; no clear D. This CDR3 region has 14 residues. Trimming stripped 0 bases from V and 2 bases from J, with 6 bases between. Germline V lookup: CDR1 LGHNA, CDR2 YNFKEQ. The chain's CDR3 is CASSQDPYTDTQYF. CDR3 nucleotides: TGTGCCAGCAGCCAAGACCCGTACACAGATACGCAGTATTTT.

The gene calls are TRBV7-2 and TRBJ2-5; D possibly uses TRBD1 or TRBD2 (5 bases each). With 4 bases removed from V and 4 bases from J, the gap between germline ends came to 16 bases. Germline V gives CDR1 SGHTA, CDR2 FQGNSA. This CDR3 contains 15 residues. CDR3 amino acids: CASSYPRPRGETQYF. CDR3 sequence (DNA): TGTGCCAGCAGCTACCCCCGTCCGAGGGGAGAGACCCAGTACTTC.